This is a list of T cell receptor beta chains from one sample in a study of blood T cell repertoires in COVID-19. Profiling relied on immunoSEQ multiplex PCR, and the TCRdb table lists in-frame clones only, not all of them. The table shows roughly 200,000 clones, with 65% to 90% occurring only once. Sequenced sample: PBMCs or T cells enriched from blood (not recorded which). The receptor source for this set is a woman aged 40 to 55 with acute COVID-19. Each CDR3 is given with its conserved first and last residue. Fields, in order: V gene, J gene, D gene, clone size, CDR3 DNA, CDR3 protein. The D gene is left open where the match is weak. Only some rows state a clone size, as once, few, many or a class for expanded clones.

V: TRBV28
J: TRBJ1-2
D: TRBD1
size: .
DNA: TGTGCCAGCAGAAACCAGGGGGCGAACTATGGCTACACCTTC
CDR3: CASRNQGANYGYTF

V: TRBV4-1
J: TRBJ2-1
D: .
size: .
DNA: TGCGCCAGCAGCCAAGAGAGACTAGGGTACAATGAGCAGTTCTTC
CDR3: CASSQERLGYNEQFF

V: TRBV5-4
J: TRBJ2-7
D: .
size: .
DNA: TGTGCCAGCAGCTTGGATGGGAGGAACGAGCAGTACTTC
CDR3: CASSLDGRNEQYF

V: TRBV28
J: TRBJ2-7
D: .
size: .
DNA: TGTGCCAGCAGCCCCAGGGGAAGCAGGTCCTACGAGCAGTACTTC
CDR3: CASSPRGSRSYEQYF

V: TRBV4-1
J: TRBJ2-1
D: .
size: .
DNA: TGCGCCAGCAGCCAAGTCGGCGGAGGGGCGAATGAGCAGTTCTTC
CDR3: CASSQVGGGANEQFF

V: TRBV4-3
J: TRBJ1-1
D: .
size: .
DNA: TGCGCCAGCAGCCAAGATCGGGGGGGGACTGAAGCTTTCTTT
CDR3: CASSQDRGGTEAFF

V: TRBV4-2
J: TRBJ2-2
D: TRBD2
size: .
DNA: TGTGCCAGCAGCCAGGGAGCGGGAGAGACCGGGGAGCTGTTTTTT
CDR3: CASSQGAGETGELFF

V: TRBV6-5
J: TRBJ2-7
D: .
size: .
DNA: TGTGCCAGCAATAGTTTCGGCCAGGCCGCCTACGAGCAGTACTTC
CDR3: CASNSFGQAAYEQYF

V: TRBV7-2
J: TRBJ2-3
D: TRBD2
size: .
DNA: TGTGCCAGCAGCCGGATCCGGTGGGGGGGGAGGACAGATACGCAGTATTTT
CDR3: CASSRIRWGGRTDTQYF

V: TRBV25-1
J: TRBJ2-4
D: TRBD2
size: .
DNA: TGTGCCAGCAGTGAAAGGGGACTAGCGGGAGCCAAAAACATTCAGTACTTC
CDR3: CASSERGLAGAKNIQYF

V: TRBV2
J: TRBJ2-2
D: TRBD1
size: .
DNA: TGTGCCAGATCGACAGGGCTCGGGGAGCTGTTTTTT
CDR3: CARSTGLGELFF

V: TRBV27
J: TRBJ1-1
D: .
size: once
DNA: TGTGCCAGCAGTTTATCGATGGGAGGAACTGAAGCTTTCTTT
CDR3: CASSLSMGGTEAFF

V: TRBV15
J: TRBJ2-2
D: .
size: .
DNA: TGTGCCACCAGCAGAGATGGGCCGGGGGCGAACACCGGGGAGCTGTTTTTT
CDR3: CATSRDGPGANTGELFF

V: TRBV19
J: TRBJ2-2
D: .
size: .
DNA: TGTGCCACCTATACGAACACCGGGGAGCTGTTTTTT
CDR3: CATYTNTGELFF

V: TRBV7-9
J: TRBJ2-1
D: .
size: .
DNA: TGTGCCAGCAGCACCCGCCCAGGCGCGGGCACTTACAATGAGCAGTTCTTC
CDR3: CASSTRPGAGTYNEQFF

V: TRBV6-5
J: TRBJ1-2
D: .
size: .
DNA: TGTGCCAGCAGCCGCTTTAGGGGGTTAAAGTATGGCTACACCTTC
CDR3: CASSRFRGLKYGYTF

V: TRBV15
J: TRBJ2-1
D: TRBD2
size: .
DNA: TGTGCCACCAGCAGACCAAGCGGGAGCTCCTACAATGAGCAGTTCTTC
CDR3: CATSRPSGSSYNEQFF

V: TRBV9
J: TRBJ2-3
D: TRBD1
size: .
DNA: TGTGCCAGCAGCGCCCCCGGGACAGCACCTAGCACAGATACGCAGTATTTT
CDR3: CASSAPGTAPSTDTQYF

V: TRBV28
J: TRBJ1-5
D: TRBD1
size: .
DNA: TGTGCCAGCAGGCCCTGGGGGACAGGGAGCAATCAGCCCCAGCATTTT
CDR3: CASRPWGTGSNQPQHF

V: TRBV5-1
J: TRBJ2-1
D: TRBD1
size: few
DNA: TGCGCCAGCAGCTTGGCTGGGACAGGGGGCGTCAATGAGCAGTTCTTC
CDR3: CASSLAGTGGVNEQFF

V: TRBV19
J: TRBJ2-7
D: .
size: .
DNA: TGTGCCAGTAGTATAGCCTCCGGACAGCTCTACGAGCAGTACTTC
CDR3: CASSIASGQLYEQYF

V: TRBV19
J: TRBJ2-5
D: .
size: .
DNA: TGTGCCAGTAGTATACTGGGGCTGGGGCAAGAGACCCAGTACTTC
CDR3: CASSILGLGQETQYF

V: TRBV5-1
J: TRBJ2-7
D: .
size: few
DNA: TGCGCCAGCAGCCCAGACAGCTACGAGCAGTACTTC
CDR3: CASSPDSYEQYF

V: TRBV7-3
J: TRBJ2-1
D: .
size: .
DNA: TGTGCCAGCAGCTTAAGCGGGACTTACAATGAGCAGTTCTTC
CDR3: CASSLSGTYNEQFF

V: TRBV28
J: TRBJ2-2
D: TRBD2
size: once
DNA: TGTGCCAGCAGGGGGAGCGGGAGGACCGGGGAGCTGTTTTTT
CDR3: CASRGSGRTGELFF

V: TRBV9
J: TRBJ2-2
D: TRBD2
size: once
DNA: TGTGCCAGCAGCAGAAGCGGGGGAGGGACCGGGGAGCTGTTTTTT
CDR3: CASSRSGGGTGELFF

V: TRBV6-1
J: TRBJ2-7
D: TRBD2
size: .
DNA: TGTGCCAGCAGTGAGCTCTCAGCGGGAGGGGGCGAGCAGTACTTC
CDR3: CASSELSAGGGEQYF

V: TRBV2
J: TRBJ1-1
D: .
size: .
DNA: TGTGCCAGCAGTCCCAAGGCGGGCACTGAAGCTTTCTTT
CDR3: CASSPKAGTEAFF